This T cell receptor beta chain was identified in a study of cytomegalovirus exposure and HLA in healthy donors. Healthy individuals who donated bone marrow served as the donors. V was pared by 2 bases and J by 2 bases, with 5 bases of the junction left unmatched. This CDR3 has 16 residues. Germline loops: CDR1 KGHSH, CDR2 LQKENI. The primer mix had 60 Vbeta and 13 Jbeta primers. The data were produced by immunoSEQ multiplex PCR, yet TCRdb's version contains in-frame clones alone and is incomplete. The table shows under 200,000 clones, with around 72% occurring only once. The TCR sequence derives from a man aged 50 or older in good health and CMV-seronegative. Material for sequencing was PBMCs. The chain joins TRBV18 to TRBJ2-2; 7 bases line up with TRBD2. CDR3 sequence (DNA): TGTGCCAGCTCACCATTTTCTAGCGGTAACACCGGGGAGCTGTTTTTT. This gives the protein CASSPFSSGNTGELFF.